A single T cell receptor beta chain is shown here with its context. The CDR3 has 14 residues. Germline values: CDR1 SGHRS, CDR2 YFSETQ. The ends lost 6 bases at V and 5 bases at J; junction bases unmatched: 8. Clinical history as reported by participants underpinned cohort assignment. Original processing methods: Estimation of nucleated cell counts was performed using reference gene primer amplification. Method: immunoSEQ multiplex PCR; TCRdb's copy keeps in-frame clones and lacks some. V, J and clone size are those of that table, while D and trimming were read from the DNA. The table lists roughly 340,000 clones, more than 70% of them singletons. The data were taken from a study of blood T cell repertoires in COVID-19. Overall study: T cells, B-cell-depleted T cells, or PBMCs supplied cDNA or gDNA.

V gene TRBV5-1 combines with J gene TRBJ1-1; TRBD1 matches at 9 bases. The sequenced sample was PBMCs or T cells enriched from blood (not recorded which). The clonotype comes from a man between 40 and 49 years old in a cohort exposed to, infected with or recovered from COVID-19 (not recorded which). The chain's CDR3 is CASTKDRGGTEAFF. In DNA form, the CDR3 reads TGCGCCAGCACCAAGGACAGGGGAGGGACTGAAGCTTTCTTT.